These 20 T cell receptor beta chains were all obtained from the same sample, sequenced in a study of T cell repertoires in ileal Crohn's disease. TCRdb's copy holds only in-frame clones and misses some; the assay was immunoSEQ multiplex PCR. The sample yields 4,000 or so clones, about 73% seen once. The sample's time point: neoterminal ileum biopsy at postoperative endoscopy, about 6 months after surgery. Specimen: ileal tissue. The receptors shown here come from an adult with Crohn's disease.

DNA of the CDR3: TGTGCCAGCAGTTACGGCGGGGCTGGGGGGAATGAAAAACTGTTTTTT. Translated, it gives CASSYGGAGGNEKLFF. The genes are TRBV6-5 and TRBJ1-4, with a tentative D call TRBD1 (5 bases). Trimming took 2 bases from V and 5 from J, leaving 15 bases between them. The CDR3 is made up of 16 amino acids. The germline V gene encodes CDR1 MNHEY and CDR2 SVGAGI.

Notes on this clone: A read error may account for a junction end that differs from germline. Different DNA sequences within this sample yield the same CDR3. This chain's CDR3 is CASSLWTGGPNEKLFF. CDR3 DNA: TGTGCCAGCAGCTTATGGACAGGGGGCCCTAATGAAAAGCTGTTTTTT. J is TRBJ1-4 and V is TRBV11-2; 11 positions match TRBD1. This CDR3 has 16 residues. Per germline, CDR1 SGHAT and CDR2 FQNNGV.

V usage is TRBV7-2 and J usage is TRBJ2-1; tentative D call: TRBD2 (6 bases). V was pared by 1 base and J by 2 bases, with 9 bases between. This CDR3 has 15 residues. Germline-derived CDR1 and CDR2 are SGHTA and FQGNSA. CDR3 region: CASSLGGVTYNEQFF. In DNA, the CDR3 is TGTGCCAGCAGCTTAGGGGGGGTTACCTACAATGAGCAGTTCTTC.

This chain links TRBV7-2 with TRBJ2-1, with D tentatively TRBD2 (6 bases). Trimming cost V 5 bases and J 6 bases, with 14 bases left between them. Germline V CDR1 and CDR2: SGHTA, FQGNSA. The CDR3 covers 14 residues. CDR3 coding DNA: TGTGCCAGCAGCCCGGCGGGGTCGATCAATGAGCAGTTCTTC. This encodes CASSPAGSINEQFF.

This rearrangement joins TRBV29-1 to TRBJ1-2, with a weak D call TRBD1 (6 bases). Germline V gene data show CDR1 as SQVTM and CDR2 as ANQGSEA. V was clipped by 4 bases and J by 9 bases, with 15 bases between them. CDR3 length: 12 residues. As DNA, the CDR3 is TGCAGCGTTGCGGGACTACAGGGTCGCTACACCTTC. It specifies CSVAGLQGRYTF.

The rearrangement joins TRBV25-1 to TRBJ1-1; D might be TRBD1 (6 bases). CDR1 and CDR2 from the germline V gene are MGHDK and SYGVNS. Deletions cut 2 bases from V and 3 bases from J, with 16 bases between. The CDR3 has 16 amino acids. DNA of the CDR3: TGTGCCAGCAGTGAAACTTGGGGGCCGCCCGACACTGAAGCTTTCTTT. Protein product: CASSETWGPPDTEAFF.

The rearrangement links TRBV7-2 to TRBJ2-5; 13 bases fit TRBD2. V was clipped by 1 base and J by 3 bases; unmatched bases: 8. The CDR3 length is 18 residues. Germline CDR1 SGHTA, CDR2 FQGNSA. CDR3 DNA sequence: TGTGCCAGCAGCTTAGGAACTAGCGGGGGGGTTCAAGAAGAGACCCAGTACTTC. As protein: CASSLGTSGGVQEETQYF.

J is TRBJ1-5 and V is TRBV18, with 7 bases aligning to TRBD1. The V gene's germline CDR1 is KGHSH and CDR2 LQKENI. This CDR3 is built from 14 residues. The V gene end was trimmed by 6 bases and the J gene end by 2 bases; junction bases not matched to a gene: 4. Written as DNA, the CDR3 is TGTGCCAGCTCCTATACAGGGGGCAATCAGCCCCAGCATTTT. Amino acids: CASSYTGGNQPQHF. Combining the CDR3 with reference TRBV18 and TRBJ1-5 gives the whole variable domain NAGVMQNPRHLVRRRGQEARLRCSPMKGHSHVYWYRQLPEEGLKFMVYLQKENIIDESGMPKERFSAEFPKEGPSILRIQQVVRGDSAAYFCASSYTGGNQPQHFGDGTRLSIL.

The rearrangement uses TRBV15 and TRBJ1-1, with D unresolved. This CDR3 has 15 residues. The V end lost 1 base, the J end lost 5 bases, and 14 bases lay between the germline ends. Germline CDR1 and CDR2: LNHNV and YYDKDF (reference sequence). CDR3 nucleotide sequence: TGTGCCACCAGCAGAGTGGTCCGGGATTTGACTGAAGCTTTCTTT. Translation gives CATSRVVRDLTEAFF.

V usage is TRBV19 and J usage is TRBJ1-5; D is perhaps TRBD1 (5 bases). There are 16 residues in the CDR3. Germline CDR1 LNHDA, CDR2 SQIVND (reference sequence). The V end lost 7 bases, the J end lost 2 bases, and 18 bases lay between the germline ends. CDR3 nucleotide sequence: TGTGCCAGTACCTCCCGCGGGGGTGGGGGCAATCAGCCCCAGCATTTT. Residues: CASTSRGGGGNQPQHF.

This chain joins TRBV6-1 and TRBJ1-5, with 7 positions matching TRBD1. CDR1 is MNHNS, CDR2 SASEGT, per germline. V shed 4 bases, J shed 9 bases, and the junction held 6 bases outside the gene matches. The CDR3 runs 13 residues. The CDR3 DNA follows: TGTGCCAGCAGTGTGACAGGGATCATGCCCCAGCATTTT. It yields the protein CASSVTGIMPQHF.

The chain is built from TRBV18 and TRBJ2-7; 8 bases are a match to TRBD1. V lost 4 bases to trimming and J lost 2 bases; unmatched junction nucleotides: 7. The germline V gene has CDR1 KGHSH and CDR2 LQKENI. The CDR3 has 15 residues. The CDR3 region is CASSQGQGETYEQYF. The CDR3 region has the DNA TGTGCCAGCTCACAAGGACAGGGTGAAACCTACGAGCAGTACTTC.

In its sample, this clone is large. J is TRBJ1-2 and V is TRBV7-9; D is unresolved. V shed 5 bases and J shed 8 bases, with 21 bases lying between them. CDR3 length: 15 residues. The germline CDR1 and CDR2 sequences are SEHNR and FQNEAQ (reference sequence). The CDR3 DNA follows: TGTGCCAGCAGCCTCGAGGTTGTACAAAATTCGGGCTACACCTTC. Translated, it gives CASSLEVVQNSGYTF.

V gene TRBV28 combines with J gene TRBJ2-7; TRBD2 matches 10 bases. Germline CDR1 reads MDHEN; CDR2 reads SYDVKM. V was pared by 4 bases and J by 0 bases, with 0 bases of the junction left unmatched. The CDR3 loop spans 14 amino acids. CDR3 in DNA: TGTGCCAGCAGTTCTAGCGGGAGCTCCTACGAGCAGTACTTC. Translating it yields CASSSSGSSYEQYF.

This clone has just one count. The chain uses TRBV5-1 and TRBJ2-5, with 9 bases lining up with TRBD2. This CDR3 has 15 amino acids. Looked up from germline, CDR1 is SGHRS and CDR2 is YFSETQ. The V segment lost 5 bases and the J segment 1 base; nucleotides outside the gene matches: 6. The DNA for the CDR3 is TGCGCCAGCAGTCCTGCGGGGGGGCTCCAAGAGACCCAGTACTTC. Amino acid sequence: CASSPAGGLQETQYF.

The gene calls are TRBV7-2 and TRBJ2-5, with 8 bases aligning to TRBD2. The length of the CDR3 is 14 residues. Germline trimming cut 4 bases from V and 2 bases from J; bases unmatched to any gene: 3. Germline assignment: CDR1 SGHTA and CDR2 FQGNSA. The CDR3 region has the DNA TGTGCCAGCAGCTCCGGGACTAGGCAAGAGACCCAGTACTTC. As protein: CASSSGTRQETQYF.

This clone was seen once. The V and J genes are TRBV28 and TRBJ1-6; TRBD1 aligns across 8 bases. Germline CDR1 and CDR2: MDHEN and SYDVKM. Trimming removed 6 bases from V and 7 bases from J; junction bases left unmatched: 8. The CDR3 extends over 15 amino acids. The CDR3 nucleotides are TGTGCCAGCAGCATGCGGGACAGGCAAAATTCACCCCTCCACTTT. The encoded protein is CASSMRDRQNSPLHF.

The chain couples TRBV11-2 to TRBJ1-4; TRBD1 agrees at 8 bases. CDR3 length: 17 amino acids. V was pared by 2 bases and J by 2 bases, with 7 bases of the junction left unmatched. The germline gives CDR1 SGHAT, CDR2 FQNNGV. CDR3 sequence (DNA): TGTGCCAGCAGCTTAAGGGGCAGGGGGCTGACTAATGAAAAACTGTTTTTT. Its translation: CASSLRGRGLTNEKLFF.

The gene calls are TRBV12-5 and TRBJ2-5; weak D call: TRBD2 (6 bases). Germline V gives CDR1 LGHNT, CDR2 FRNRAP. The CDR3 is made up of 14 amino acids. V lost 5 bases, J lost 3 bases, and 13 bases lay in between. This CDR3 reads CASGPGTLEETQYF. The CDR3 bases are TGTGCTAGTGGTCCCGGGACTTTGGAAGAGACCCAGTACTTC.

V is TRBV18 and J is TRBJ2-5, with TRBD1 as a possible D gene (5 bases). CDR1 is KGHSH, CDR2 LQKENI, per germline. Trimming took off 1 base at V and 5 bases at J, with 11 bases between the two ends. CDR3 length equals 14 residues. CDR3 loop: CASSPLQGYETQYF. The CDR3 nucleotides are TGTGCCAGCTCACCACTTCAGGGTTACGAGACCCAGTACTTC. The variable domain in full, with the rest retrieved from reference TRBV18 and TRBJ2-5, is NAGVMQNPRHLVRRRGQEARLRCSPMKGHSHVYWYRQLPEEGLKFMVYLQKENIIDESGMPKERFSAEFPKEGPSILRIQQVVRGDSAAYFCASSPLQGYETQYFGPGTRLLVL.